The clone carrying this T cell receptor beta chain was counted between two and nine times. What it binds is unknown. The data stem from a study of regulatory T cells in long-lasting Graves disease. Overall study: Positivity for TSH receptor antibodies plus over 5 years of antithyroid drugs meant persistent Graves' disease. Findings and caveats of the study: There were preferences for TRBV28, TRBJ1-2 and TRBJ2-5 in persistent disease.

Both iRepertoire HTBI primers and Arm-PCR of CDR3 regions were used to build the TCR beta libraries. TCRdb reprocessed the multiplex PCR reads via MiXCR and lists one record per CDR3 protein. The sample includes 600,000 to 800,000 distinct CDR3 sequences, about 30% seen only once; the top ten take 35% to 55%. Time point denoted: persistent/refractory GD, antithyroid drugs over 5 years with positive TRAb. Preparation of the TCR library used RNA extracted from PBMCs. By American Thyroid Association guidelines, Graves' disease was diagnosed in the cohort. The CDR3 runs to 15 residues. CDR1 SGDLS and CDR2 YYNGEE come from the germline V gene. Deletions cut 4 bases from V and 1 base from J, with 11 bases between.

The sequencing here drew on peripheral blood mononuclear cells (PBMCs), taken when the disease was refractory, from a patient treated with antithyroid drugs. The genes are TRBV9 and TRBJ2-2, with a tentative D call TRBD1 (5 bases). The receptor was isolated from a female donor with Graves disease. CDR3 bases: TGTGCCAGCAGCCCGGACACCGTGAACACCGGGGAGCTGTTTTTT. Translation gives CASSPDTVNTGELFF.